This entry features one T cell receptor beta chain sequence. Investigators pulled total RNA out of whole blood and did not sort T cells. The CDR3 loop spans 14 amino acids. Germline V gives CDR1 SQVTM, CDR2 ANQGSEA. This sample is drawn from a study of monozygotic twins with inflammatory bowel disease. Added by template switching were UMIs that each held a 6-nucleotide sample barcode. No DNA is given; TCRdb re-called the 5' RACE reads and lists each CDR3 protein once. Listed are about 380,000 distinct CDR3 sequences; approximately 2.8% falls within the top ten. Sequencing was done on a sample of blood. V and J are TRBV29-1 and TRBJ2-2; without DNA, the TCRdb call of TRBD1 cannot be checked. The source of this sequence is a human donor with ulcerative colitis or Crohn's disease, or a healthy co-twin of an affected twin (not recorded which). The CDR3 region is CSVDGTGGTGELFF.